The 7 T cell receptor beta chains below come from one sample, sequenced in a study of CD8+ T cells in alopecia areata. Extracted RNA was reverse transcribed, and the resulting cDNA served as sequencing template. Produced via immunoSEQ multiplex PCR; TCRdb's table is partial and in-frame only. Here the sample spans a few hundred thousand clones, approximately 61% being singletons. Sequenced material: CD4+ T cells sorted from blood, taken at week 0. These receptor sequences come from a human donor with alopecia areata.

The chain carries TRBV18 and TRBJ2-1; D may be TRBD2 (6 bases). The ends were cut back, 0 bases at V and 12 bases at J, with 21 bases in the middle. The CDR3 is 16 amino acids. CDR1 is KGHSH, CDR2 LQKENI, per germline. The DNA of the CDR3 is TGTGCCAGCTCACCACCGTATGGGGGACTTGGATCGGGGCAGTTCTTC. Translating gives CASSPPYGGLGSGQFF. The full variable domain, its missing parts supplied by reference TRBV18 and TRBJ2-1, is NAGVMQNPRHLVRRRGQEARLRCSPMKGHSHVYWYRQLPEEGLKFMVYLQKENIIDESGMPKERFSAEFPKEGPSILRIQQVVRGDSAAYFCASSPPYGGLGSGQFFGPGTRLTVL.

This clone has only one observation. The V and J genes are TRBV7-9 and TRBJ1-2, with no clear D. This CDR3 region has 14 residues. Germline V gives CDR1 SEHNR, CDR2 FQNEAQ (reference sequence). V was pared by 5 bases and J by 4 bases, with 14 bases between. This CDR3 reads CASSALQYRYGYTF. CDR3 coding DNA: TGTGCCAGCAGCGCCTTACAGTACCGCTATGGCTACACCTTC.

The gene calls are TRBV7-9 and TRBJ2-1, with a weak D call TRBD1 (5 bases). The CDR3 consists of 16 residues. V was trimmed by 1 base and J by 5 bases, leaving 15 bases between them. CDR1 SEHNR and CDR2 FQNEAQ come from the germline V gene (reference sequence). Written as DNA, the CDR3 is TGTGCCAGCAGCTTAGGCGAGACAGATTGGGACAATGAGCAGTTCTTC. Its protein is CASSLGETDWDNEQFF.

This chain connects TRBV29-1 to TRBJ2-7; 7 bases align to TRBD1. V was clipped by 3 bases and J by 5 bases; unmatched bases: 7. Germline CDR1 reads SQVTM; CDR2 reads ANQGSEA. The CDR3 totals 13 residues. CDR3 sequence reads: CSVDLYRGDEQYF. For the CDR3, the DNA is TGCAGCGTTGACCTGTACAGGGGCGACGAGCAGTACTTC.

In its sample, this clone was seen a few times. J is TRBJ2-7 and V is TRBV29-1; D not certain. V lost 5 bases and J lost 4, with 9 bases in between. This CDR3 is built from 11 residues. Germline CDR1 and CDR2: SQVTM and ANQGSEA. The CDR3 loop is CSVRWGYEQYF. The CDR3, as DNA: TGCAGCGTTCGGTGGGGTTACGAGCAGTACTTC.

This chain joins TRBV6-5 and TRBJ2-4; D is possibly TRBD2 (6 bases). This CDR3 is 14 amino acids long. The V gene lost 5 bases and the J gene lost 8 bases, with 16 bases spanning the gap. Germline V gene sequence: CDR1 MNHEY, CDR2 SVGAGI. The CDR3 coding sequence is TGTGCCAGCAGTACCGGGCCTTCGGGGGACATTCAGTACTTC. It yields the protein CASSTGPSGDIQYF.

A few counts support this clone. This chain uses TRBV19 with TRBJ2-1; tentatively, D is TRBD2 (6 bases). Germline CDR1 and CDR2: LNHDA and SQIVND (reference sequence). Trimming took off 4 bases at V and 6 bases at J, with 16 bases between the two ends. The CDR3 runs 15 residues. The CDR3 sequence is CASSTPGVGTNEQFF. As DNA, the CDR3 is TGTGCCAGTAGTACCCCGGGGGTAGGGACCAATGAGCAGTTCTTC.